The entry below describes one TCR beta chain. This specimen comes from a study of Graves' ophthalmopathy and Graves' hyperthyroidism. Amplification targeted the TCR beta CDR3 regions, with RNA transcripts as the source material. Second-round multiplex PCR followed a first-round RT-PCR using HTBI primers. A single record per CDR3 protein comes from TCRdb applying MiXCR to the multiplex PCR reads. This sample has 150,000 to 200,000 distinct CDR3 sequences, with about two fifths found just once. Germline assignment: CDR1 LGHNA and CDR2 YSLEER. CDR3 length: 14 residues. Trimming cost V 1 base and J 7 bases; bases outside gene matches: 6.

The clonotype originates from a man under 40 with Graves' ophthalmopathy. The specimen sequenced was peripheral blood. The chain employs TRBV4-3 and TRBJ2-7; 8 bases map to TRBD2. The CDR3 spells CASSQGLASSEQYF. In DNA, the CDR3 is TGCGCCAGCAGCCAAGGACTAGCGAGTTCTGAGCAGTACTTC.